Below are 23 T cell receptor beta chains sequenced from a single sample in a study of CD8 T cells in ankylosing spondylitis. Via MiXCR, TCRdb re-called the 5' RACE reads, giving one row per CDR3 protein. In the table there are approximately 69,000 distinct CDR3 sequences, roughly 5.2% of which are singletons. Sequencing was carried out using blood, either unsorted or a sorted T cell fraction (not recorded which). These receptors all stem from a male donor with ankylosing spondylitis or in good health (not recorded which).

At least ten counts were recorded for this clonotype. At one end, the junction sequence differs from germline, possibly due to a read error. The chain joins TRBV7-7 to TRBJ2-7, with TRBD1 as a possible D gene (6 bases). Germline CDR1 SSHAT, CDR2 FNYEAQ (reference sequence). This CDR3 contains 14 residues. The CDR3 bases are TGTGCTAGCAGCCCCGCAGGGGCCTTCTACGAGCAGTACTTC. Translated: CASSPAGAFYEQYF.

This clonotype was seen repeatedly, ten times or more. V is TRBV7-9 and J is TRBJ1-1, with D possibly TRBD1 on 5 matching bases. V was pared by 10 bases and J by 4 bases, with 13 bases between. The CDR3 covers 12 residues. Germline V gene data show CDR1 as SEHNR and CDR2 as FQNEAQ (reference sequence). For the CDR3, the DNA is TGTGCCACCTCCGCAGGGTTCACTGAAGCTTTCTTT. It specifies CATSAGFTEAFF.

At least ten counts were recorded for this clonotype. The chain combines TRBV5-1 with TRBJ1-1; 7 bases agree with TRBD1. The CDR3 consists of 18 residues. V gave up 3 bases and J gave up 1 base; unmatched junction bases: 15. CDR1 is SGHRS, CDR2 YFSETQ, per germline. In nucleotides, the CDR3 is TGCGCCAGCAGCTGGCCCCGGGACAGTGGACCGGCGAACACTGAAGCTTTCTTT. Translating it yields CASSWPRDSGPANTEAFF.

This clonotype was seen ten or more times. The chain links TRBV9 to TRBJ2-2, with D perhaps given as TRBD1 or TRBD2 (5 bases each). The CDR3 has 16 amino acids. Germline V gene sequence: CDR1 SGDLS, CDR2 YYNGEE. The V and J ends lost 0 bases and 1 base respectively, with 10 bases between them. The CDR3 sequence is CASSVEGGGNTGELFF. As DNA, the CDR3 is TGTGCCAGCAGCGTAGAAGGTGGGGGGAACACCGGGGAGCTGTTTTTT.

This clonotype was observed many times. The chain recombines TRBV12-3 or TRBV12-4 with TRBJ1-6; D ambiguous. The CDR3 consists of 13 residues. Trimming removed 6 bases at V and 5 bases at J, with 8 bases between. The CDR3 spells CASRRSDNSPLHF. CDR3 nucleotide sequence: TGTGCCAGCAGGAGGTCAGATAATTCACCCCTCCACTTT.

This clonotype has ten or more counts. The chain couples TRBV2 to TRBJ2-5; D remains ambiguous. Per the germline V gene, CDR1 is SNHLY and CDR2 is FYNNEI. This CDR3 is 11 amino acids long. The V end was cut by 1 base, the J end by 5 bases, with 2 bases between. The DNA for the CDR3 is TGTGCCAGCAGTGAAGAGGAGACCCAGTACTTC. Its translation: CASSEEETQYF.

This clonotype occurred many times. This rearrangement joins TRBV7-2 to TRBJ2-3; 7 bases fit TRBD2. With 1 base clipped from V and 5 bases from J, the junction kept 3 bases outside the gene matches. Germline values: CDR1 SGHTA, CDR2 FQGNSA. The CDR3 is 14 residues long. The CDR3: CASSLVGEGDTQYF. The CDR3 coding sequence is TGTGCCAGCAGCTTAGTGGGGGAGGGAGATACGCAGTATTTT.

This clonotype was seen at least ten times. The V call is TRBV10-3, the J call TRBJ2-7; 7 bases align to TRBD1. Losses at the gene ends were 4 bases for V and 7 bases for J; bases not matched to a gene: 4. CDR1 and CDR2 from the germline V gene are ENHRY and SYGVKD. This CDR3 contains 12 residues. Written as DNA, the CDR3 is TGTGCCATCAGTGGACAGGGAGAGGAGCAGTACTTC. Protein: CAISGQGEEQYF.

This clonotype was detected ten times or more. The chain has TRBV7-8 and TRBJ1-2; 7 bases agree with TRBD1. Trimming removed 6 bases from V and 3 bases from J; junction bases left unmatched: 10. The CDR3 has 15 residues. CDR1 SGHVS and CDR2 FQNEAQ come from the germline V gene. The CDR3 here is CASSSRQGGYYGYTF. The CDR3 DNA reads as TGTGCCAGCAGTTCAAGACAGGGCGGGTACTATGGCTACACCTTC.

The table lists this clonotype with many counts. The rearrangement uses TRBV5-1 and TRBJ2-2; 8 bases are shared with TRBD2. The CDR3 runs to 15 residues. V lost 4 bases to trimming and J lost 3 bases; unmatched junction nucleotides: 5. The germline gives CDR1 SGHRS, CDR2 YFSETQ. The chain's CDR3 is CASSVRGGDTGELFF. The CDR3 DNA sequence: TGCGCCAGCAGCGTCCGGGGGGGGGACACCGGGGAGCTGTTTTTT.

This clonotype came up many times. The rearrangement uses TRBV20-1 and TRBJ1-4; 7 bases align to TRBD1. The CDR3 runs 12 residues. CDR1 is DFQATT, CDR2 SNEGSKA, per germline (reference sequence). Losses at the gene ends were 7 bases for V and 6 bases for J; bases not matched to a gene: 5. Here the CDR3 DNA reads TGCAGTGTCGACAGGGAAGATGAAAAACTGTTTTTT. Its protein product is CSVDREDEKLFF.

This clonotype was found many times. The J gene is TRBJ1-2, the V gene TRBV14, with D unresolved. Germline lookup yields CDR1 SGHDN and CDR2 FVKESK. This CDR3 has 12 amino acids. V was trimmed by 4 bases and J by 4 bases, leaving 7 bases between them. CDR3 DNA: TGTGCCAGCAGCCTTGGCTTCTATGGCTACACCTTC. Amino acid sequence: CASSLGFYGYTF.

This clonotype was counted ten times or more. The chain uses TRBV20-1 and TRBJ2-7; 8 bases fit TRBD2. This CDR3 has 14 residues. Germline V gives CDR1 DFQATT, CDR2 SNEGSKA (reference sequence). The V segment lost 5 bases and the J segment 1 base; nucleotides outside the gene matches: 7. The CDR3 spells CSAGRAGASYEQYF. The CDR3 DNA reads TGCAGTGCTGGGAGAGCGGGGGCTTCCTACGAGCAGTACTTC.

This clonotype was detected ten times or more. This chain connects TRBV24-1 to TRBJ2-1, with 10 bases lining up with TRBD2. CDR1 is KGHDR and CDR2 is SFDVKD in the germline V gene. There are 15 residues in the CDR3. The V gene end was trimmed by 7 bases and the J gene end by 9 bases; junction bases not matched to a gene: 11. CDR3 residues: CATRSSGGSGGEQFF. CDR3 nucleotide sequence: TGTGCCACCAGATCTAGCGGGGGTTCGGGGGGTGAGCAGTTCTTC.

This clonotype showed up many times. The chain joins TRBV5-6 to TRBJ2-5, with TRBD2 matching 10 bases. The V and J ends lost 3 bases and 3 bases, in that order; junction bases with no gene match: 2. Germline CDR1 and CDR2: SGHDT and YYEEEE. This CDR3 is 14 amino acids long. The DNA of the CDR3 is TGTGCCAGCAGCTCCGGGACTAGCGAAGAGACCCAGTACTTC. Protein sequence: CASSSGTSEETQYF.

This clonotype was seen repeatedly, ten times or more. CDR3 coding DNA: TGTGCCAGCAGTTTCTCGACAGCCAAAAACATTCAGTACTTC. This codes for CASSFSTAKNIQYF. The genes are TRBV12-3 or TRBV12-4 and TRBJ2-4; no clear D gene. Trimming cost V 3 bases and J 0 bases, with 6 bases left between them. The CDR3 loop spans 14 amino acids.

This clonotype was detected many times. V usage is TRBV6-6 and J usage is TRBJ2-5, with D possibly TRBD2 on 5 matching bases. Trimming removed 0 bases from V and 4 bases from J, with 6 bases in between. The length of the CDR3 is 13 residues. CDR1 is MNHNY, CDR2 SVGAGI, per germline (reference sequence). CDR3 region: CASSYSRVETQYF. The CDR3 DNA sequence: TGTGCCAGCAGTTACTCGAGGGTAGAGACCCAGTACTTC.

This clonotype was recorded many times. V and J are TRBV20-1 and TRBJ2-2; 7 bases map to TRBD1. This CDR3 comprises 16 residues. Germline assignment: CDR1 DFQATT and CDR2 SNEGSKA (reference sequence). The junction had 5 bases not matched to a gene; V was cut back by 1 base and J by 0 bases. The CDR3 region is CSARGPGQTNTGELFF. CDR3 bases: TGCAGTGCTAGAGGGCCGGGACAGACGAACACCGGGGAGCTGTTTTTT.

This clonotype has a count of ten or more. CDR3 nucleotides: TGTGCCAGTAGTATAACAGATACGCAGTATTTT. Its protein is CASSITDTQYF. V usage is TRBV19 and J usage is TRBJ2-3, with no clear D. Between the trimmed V and J ends, which lost 2 bases and 3 bases, there was a span of 0 bases. CDR3 length equals 11 residues. From germline, CDR1 is LNHDA and CDR2 SQIVND (reference sequence).

This clonotype has at least ten counts. The chain recombines TRBV10-3 with TRBJ2-3; D gene uncertain. The germline V and J ends were trimmed by 6 bases and 5 bases, with 12 bases remaining between them. Germline V gene sequence: CDR1 ENHRY, CDR2 SYGVKD. The CDR3 loop spans 13 amino acids. The CDR3 spells CAISPQVGDTQYF. The CDR3 DNA follows: TGTGCCATCAGCCCGCAAGTCGGAGATACGCAGTATTTT.

There are a few counts of this clonotype. The gene calls are TRBV10-3 and TRBJ1-3; 7 bases map to TRBD1. CDR1 ENHRY and CDR2 SYGVKD come from the germline V gene. V lost 5 bases, J lost 4 bases, and 8 bases stayed unmatched. The CDR3 consists of 15 residues. The CDR3 sequence: CAISMTGMEGNTIYF. The CDR3 coding sequence is TGTGCCATCAGTATGACAGGGATGGAAGGAAACACCATATATTTT.

Notes on this clonotype: It may be a read error: a sequence one base away is much more abundant. This chain links TRBV9 with TRBJ2-1; tentative D call: TRBD1 (6 bases). Germline-derived CDR1 and CDR2 are SGDLS and YYNGEE. The CDR3 is 13 residues long. This chain's CDR3 is CTSSVEGEHEQFF. For the CDR3, the DNA is TGTACCAGCAGCGTAGAGGGGGAACATGAGCAGTTCTTC.

This clonotype came up many times. V is TRBV20-1 and J is TRBJ2-5, with TRBD1 identical over 9 bases. The CDR3 loop spans 15 amino acids. J was trimmed by 6 bases and V by 0 bases; bases with no gene match: 8. CDR1 DFQATT and CDR2 SNEGSKA come from the germline V gene (reference sequence). The chain's CDR3 is CSARDKTGGGQTQYF. The CDR3 nucleotides are TGCAGTGCTAGAGACAAAACAGGGGGCGGACAGACCCAGTACTTC.